These 13 T cell receptor beta chains were sequenced from one sample in a study of identical twins. TCRdb reprocessed the 5' RACE reads via MiXCR and lists one record per CDR3 protein. The sample has hundreds of thousands of distinct CDR3 sequences, less than 25% seen once. The data were also submitted as part of a second study, on T cells expressing NK-cell markers.

What was sequenced was CD4+ T cells sorted from blood. These receptors were obtained from a woman under 30 in good health.

This chain links TRBV12-3 or TRBV12-4 with TRBJ1-6; D is possibly TRBD1 (5 bases). Trimming removed 2 bases from V and 6 bases from J, with 11 bases in between. The CDR3 runs to 15 residues. The CDR3 nucleotides are TGTGCCAGCAGTTTATCTGGACAACCTAATTCACCCCTCCACTTT. This encodes CASSLSGQPNSPLHF.

In this sample, this clonotype turned up many times. The J gene is TRBJ2-7, the V gene TRBV5-1, with 7 bases aligning to TRBD1. V lost 0 bases, J lost 5 bases, and 5 bases stayed unmatched. Germline loops: CDR1 SGHRS, CDR2 YFSETQ. The CDR3 runs to 14 residues. Here the CDR3 reads CASSLDRGVDEQYF. CDR3 bases: TGCGCCAGCAGCTTGGACAGGGGTGTCGACGAGCAGTACTTC.

The V and J genes are TRBV27 and TRBJ2-5; 11 positions match TRBD2. The CDR3 loop spans 18 amino acids. Germline-derived CDR1 and CDR2 are MNHEY and SMNVEV (reference sequence). CDR3 residues: CTRSLARLAGGNQETQYF. The CDR3 DNA is TGTACCCGCAGTTTAGCGCGGCTAGCGGGGGGAAATCAAGAGACCCAGTACTTC.

The chain joins TRBV7-3 to TRBJ1-1, with unresolved D. Germline V gives CDR1 SGHTA, CDR2 FQGTGA. The CDR3 loop spans 14 amino acids. V was trimmed by 4 bases and J by 1 base, leaving 10 bases between them. The CDR3 DNA follows: TGTGCCAGCAGCTCTTCCGGGAAGAACACTGAAGCTTTCTTT. This codes for CASSSSGKNTEAFF.

V and J are TRBV12-3 or TRBV12-4 and TRBJ2-2; 7 bases fit TRBD1. The V gene end was trimmed by 2 bases and the J gene end by 8 bases; junction bases not matched to a gene: 17. This CDR3 has 18 amino acids. CDR3 bases: TGTGCCAGCAGTTTATCATATCGGGTCACAGGGGAGCCGGGGGAGCTGTTTTTT. It yields the protein CASSLSYRVTGEPGELFF.

The rearrangement links TRBV11-2 to TRBJ2-4; D perhaps matches TRBD2 (6 bases). The CDR3 length is 15 residues. V dropped 5 bases and J dropped 0 bases, with 11 bases sitting between them. Looked up from germline, CDR1 is SGHAT and CDR2 is FQNNGV. The CDR3 spells CASSRLGLAKNIQYF. CDR3 in DNA: TGTGCCAGCAGCAGACTAGGACTAGCCAAAAACATTCAGTACTTC.

The rearrangement uses TRBV5-1 and TRBJ2-3; either TRBD1 or TRBD2 may supply D (5 bases each). The CDR3 loop spans 15 amino acids. The V and J ends lost 4 bases and 2 bases respectively, with 14 bases between them. CDR1 is SGHRS, CDR2 YFSETQ, per germline. The CDR3 loop reads CASSPGPPLTDTQYF. In nucleotides, the CDR3 is TGCGCCAGCAGCCCGGGACCGCCACTCACAGATACGCAGTATTTT. The full variable domain, in which reference TRBV5-1 and TRBJ2-3 provide the parts outside the CDR3, is KAGVTQTPRYLIKTRGQQVTLSCSPISGHRSVSWYQQTPGQGLQFLFEYFSETQRNKGNFPGRFSGRQFSNSRSEMNVSTLELGDSALYLCASSPGPPLTDTQYFGPGTRLTVL.

This rearrangement joins TRBV5-5 to TRBJ2-3; no definite D call. V was cut by 7 bases and J by 2 bases, with 17 bases left in between. There are 15 residues in the CDR3. The germline V gene encodes CDR1 SGHKS and CDR2 YYEKEE (reference sequence). In DNA form, the CDR3 reads TGTGCCAGCGCCTCGCAGCCTTCTACCACAGATACGCAGTATTTT. Translating it yields CASASQPSTTDTQYF.

CDR3 loop: CASSFFYSGRDTDTQYF. CDR3 coding DNA: TGTGCCAGCAGCTTTTTCTATAGCGGGAGGGACACAGATACGCAGTATTTT. The chain uses TRBV7-2 and TRBJ2-3; 11 nucleotides line up with TRBD2. CDR1 and CDR2 (germline): SGHTA, FQGNSA. J gave up 2 bases and V 3 bases, and 7 bases lay outside the gene matches. CDR3 size: 17 residues.

The chain carries TRBV27 and TRBJ1-1; D is uncertain. V shed 10 bases and J shed 8 bases, with 17 bases lying between them. Germline CDR1 and CDR2: MNHEY and SMNVEV (reference sequence). There are 12 residues in the CDR3. The CDR3 bases are TGTGCCACCAGAAACGAATGGAGAGAAGCTTTCTTT. Translating it yields CATRNEWREAFF.

This chain joins TRBV10-3 and TRBJ2-7; 8 bases fit TRBD2. Germline values: CDR1 ENHRY, CDR2 SYGVKD. The CDR3 extends over 18 amino acids. V lost 2 bases, J lost 4 bases, and 16 bases stayed unmatched. DNA of the CDR3: TGTGCCATCAGTGAGAGAACAGGGTCCGGGGGGGCCTTATACGAGCAGTACTTC. The encoded protein is CAISERTGSGGALYEQYF.

This chain links TRBV9 with TRBJ2-3; D uncertain. Germline V gene sequence: CDR1 SGDLS, CDR2 YYNGEE. The CDR3 has 13 residues. Between the trimmed V and J ends, which lost 0 bases and 2 bases, there was a span of 4 bases. CDR3 sequence reads: CASSVDNTDTQYF. DNA of the CDR3: TGTGCCAGCAGCGTAGATAACACAGATACGCAGTATTTT.

V usage is TRBV12-3 or TRBV12-4 and J usage is TRBJ1-2; TRBD1 is a possible D gene (6 bases). The V gene lost 5 bases and the J gene lost 8 bases, with 12 bases spanning the gap. The CDR3 spans 12 residues. DNA for the CDR3: TGTGCCAGCAGTCAAACAGGGAAGGGCTACACCTTC. Translated, it gives CASSQTGKGYTF.